A selection of T cell receptor beta chains follows, all from one sample in a study of cytomegalovirus exposure and HLA in healthy donors. TCRdb keeps only in-frame clones here, not all; method: immunoSEQ multiplex PCR. The repertoire consists of under 100,000 clones, with around 70% occurring once and the leading ten covering more than 12%. The sequenced sample was PBMCs. The receptor source for this set is a woman aged 45 to 65 in good health and CMV-seropositive. The CDR3 runs from the conserved cysteine through the conserved F or W. Some rows mark clone size as missing; the rest say once, few, many or name a class of expanded clone.

len | abundance | j_gene | v_gene | CDR3aa
15 | . | TRBJ1-2 | TRBV6-5 | CASSYSQPGRNGYTF
19 | . | TRBJ2-1 | TRBV28 | CASSLGLAGTKSIYNEQFF
15 | . | TRBJ2-2 | TRBV6-5 | CASSFGTGPTGELFF
14 | . | TRBJ1-1 | TRBV7-2 | CASSLNRGNTEAFF
16 | . | TRBJ2-1 | TRBV4-3 | CASSQQLAGVYNEQFF
15 | . | TRBJ2-1 | TRBV13 | CASSLGGRDYNEQFF
12 | . | TRBJ2-7 | TRBV14 | CASSQGAREQYF
12 | . | TRBJ2-2 | TRBV30 | CAWGGMTGELFF
15 | . | . | TRBV5-6 | CASSEILAGPYEQYF
15 | once | TRBJ2-1 | TRBV19 | CASSGRQGVFNEQFF
14 | . | TRBJ1-4 | TRBV19 | CASRQGATNEKLFF
12 | . | TRBJ2-7 | TRBV2 | CASRLSSYEQYF
13 | . | TRBJ2-5 | TRBV5-1 | CASSRTGRETQYF
13 | . | TRBJ1-2 | TRBV6-5 | CASSRDRGLGYTF
12 | . | TRBJ1-1 | TRBV30 | CAWSVRREGAFF
13 | few | TRBJ1-1 | TRBV11-2 | CASKELKNTEAFF
18 | few | TRBJ2-1 | TRBV7-9 | CASSPKVRLAGVRNEQFF
14 | . | TRBJ2-7 | TRBV11-2 | CASSLVTGPYEQYF
15 | . | TRBJ2-5 | TRBV5-4 | CASSLGQGVVKTQYF
14 | . | TRBJ2-1 | TRBV19 | CASSIDRAGTRKFF
14 | . | TRBJ1-1 | TRBV7-2 | CASLSSRGNTEAFF
16 | . | TRBJ1-3 | TRBV19 | CASRQTGATSGNTIYF
15 | . | TRBJ1-2 | TRBV15 | CATSRELQGGYGYTF
15 | . | TRBJ2-7 | TRBV13 | CASSLGEGQGWEQYF
13 | . | TRBJ1-1 | TRBV30 | CAWIRGEVTEAFF
14 | few | TRBJ1-4 | TRBV14 | CASSPPGTNEKLFF
15 | . | TRBJ1-2 | TRBV6-1 | CASRVGQGVSYGYTF
15 | . | TRBJ2-7 | TRBV5-6 | CASSFVGLAGVGQYF
15 | . | TRBJ2-1 | TRBV18 | CASSPDRVSYNEQFF
16 | few | TRBJ1-1 | TRBV7-9 | CSSSFQAGQLNTEAFF
11 | . | TRBJ1-1 | TRBV5-1 | CASRTGKEAFF
15 | medium-sized | TRBJ1-2 | TRBV9 | CASSGVDRGNYGYTF
12 | . | TRBJ1-1 | TRBV28 | CASTIGQREAFF
12 | . | TRBJ1-2 | TRBV11-2 | CASTPGDYGYTF
13 | . | TRBJ1-1 | TRBV7-8 | CASSLVPREVAFF
14 | few | TRBJ2-7 | TRBV6-1 | CASSDGAGPYEQYF
14 | . | TRBJ1-1 | TRBV28 | CASSQRTGNTEAFF
16 | few | TRBJ2-3 | TRBV9 | CASSVVPSGRTDTQYF
15 | . | TRBJ2-7 | TRBV10-3 | CAISEEPGSSYEQYF
13 | few | TRBJ2-3 | TRBV9 | CASSSLVADTQYF